The sequence of this T cell receptor beta chain was determined in a study of response to subunit inactivated influenza vaccine. Findings and caveats of the study: A suggestion made by the authors is that each seasonal influenza vaccination recruits few new T cells.

Each CDR3 protein gets one entry after TCRdb re-called the RT-PCR reads with MiXCR. This table has roughly 710,000 distinct CDR3 sequences, about 15% appearing once. This clonotype appeared many times. Antigen unknown. Germline V gene lookup returns CDR1 KGHSH and CDR2 LQKENI. V was pared by 0 bases and J by 4 bases, with 7 bases between. There are 14 residues in the CDR3. The genes are TRBV18 and TRBJ2-1; unclear D gene. This sample comprised PBMCs from blood, obtained around two weeks before vaccination. The TCR was taken from a middle-aged man who received an inactivated influenza vaccine. CDR3 bases: TGTGCCAGCTCACCACCTAATTCTTACAATGAGCAGTTCTTC. This encodes CASSPPNSYNEQFF.